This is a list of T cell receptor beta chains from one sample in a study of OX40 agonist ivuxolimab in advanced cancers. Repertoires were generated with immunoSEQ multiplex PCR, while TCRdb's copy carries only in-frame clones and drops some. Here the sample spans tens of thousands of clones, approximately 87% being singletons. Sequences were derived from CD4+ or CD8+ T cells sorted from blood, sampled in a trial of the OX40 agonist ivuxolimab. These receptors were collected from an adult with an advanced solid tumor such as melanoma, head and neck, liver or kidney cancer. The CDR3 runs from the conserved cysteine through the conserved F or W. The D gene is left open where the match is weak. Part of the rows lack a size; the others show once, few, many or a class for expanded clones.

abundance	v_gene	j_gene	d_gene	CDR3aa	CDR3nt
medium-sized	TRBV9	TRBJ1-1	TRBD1	CASSVVGTGGSGTEAFF	TGTGCCAGCAGCGTAGTAGGGACAGGGGGCTCGGGAACTGAAGCTTTCTTT
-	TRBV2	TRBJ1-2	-	CASTEGRYGYTF	TGTGCCAGCACTGAGGGAAGGTATGGCTACACCTTC
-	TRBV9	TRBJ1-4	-	CASSGNLGEKLFF	TGTGCCAGCAGCGGGAATTTAGGAGAAAAACTGTTTTTT
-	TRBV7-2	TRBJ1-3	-	CASSRVARSYSGNTIYF	TGTGCCAGCAGCCGGGTCGCCAGGAGCTACTCTGGAAACACCATATATTTT
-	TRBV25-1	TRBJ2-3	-	CASSESIGGGRWDTQYF	TGTGCCAGCAGTGAATCCATAGGTGGCGGGCGATGGGATACGCAGTATTTT
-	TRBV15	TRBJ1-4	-	CATSGHAWDLTNEKLFF	TGTGCCACCAGTGGACACGCCTGGGATCTTACTAATGAAAAACTGTTTTTT
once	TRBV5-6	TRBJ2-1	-	CASGSPGNDEQFF	TGTGCCAGCGGCTCCCCAGGTAACGATGAGCAGTTCTTC
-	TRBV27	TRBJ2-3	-	CASSFLGASTDTQYF	TGTGCCAGCAGTTTCCTAGGGGCGAGCACAGATACGCAGTATTTT
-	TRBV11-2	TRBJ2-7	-	CASSPGLFYEQYF	TGTGCCAGCAGCCCCGGGCTTTTCTACGAGCAGTACTTC
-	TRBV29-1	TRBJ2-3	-	CSVKSFSTDTQYF	TGCAGCGTCAAGTCCTTCTCCACAGATACGCAGTATTTT
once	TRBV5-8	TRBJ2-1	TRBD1	CASSWSRGQGAEQFF	TGTGCCAGCAGCTGGAGCAGGGGACAGGGGGCCGAGCAGTTCTTC
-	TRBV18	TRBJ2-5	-	CASSPTRETQYF	TGTGCCAGCTCACCCACTCGGGAGACCCAGTACTTC
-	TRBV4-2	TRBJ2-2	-	CASSQETGLPGELFF	TGTGCCAGCAGCCAGGAAACAGGGTTACCCGGGGAGCTGTTTTTT
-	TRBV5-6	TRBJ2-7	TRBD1	CASTSYGGTGAEQYF	TGTGCCAGCACCTCCTATGGGGGGACAGGGGCCGAGCAGTACTTC
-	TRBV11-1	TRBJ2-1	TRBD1	CASSSPTGGIYNEQFF	TGTGCCAGCAGCTCCCCAACAGGGGGGATCTACAATGAGCAGTTCTTC
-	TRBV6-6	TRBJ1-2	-	CASSYGGYGYTF	TGTGCCAGCAGTTACGGGGGCTATGGCTACACCTTC